The entry below describes one T cell receptor beta chain. The antigen is unknown. This entry belongs to a study of human T cells and chemical hapten exposure. Study-level information: Patients were mainly female, each with alopecia areata, totalis or universalis.

Germline-derived CDR1 and CDR2 are MDHEN and SYDVKM. The length of the CDR3 is 14 residues. Trimming removed 4 bases from V and 3 bases from J, with 12 bases in between. Study results and caveats: No shift was seen in TCRs above 1 in 1000 frequency with DPC sensitization. Positively correlated with patch test score were the counts of PT1 expanded TCRs.

The time point here: pre-sensitization, week 0. Treatment reported: therapeutic diphenylcyclopropenone sensitization with weekly scalp DPC. Unfractionated whole blood yielded the extracted total RNA. Individual cDNA molecules (in the library) carried attached unique molecular identifiers. TCRdb processed the RACE reads anew with MiXCR; each CDR3 protein has one entry. Among about 35,000 distinct CDR3 sequences, around 10% were seen once, and the ten largest hold approximately 1.9%. This material consisted of whole blood, taken in connection with sensitization to the hapten diphenylcyclopropenone (DPC). The chain carries TRBV28 and TRBJ1-2; D remains unclear. The sequence was obtained from a woman aged 35 to 49 with alopecia areata. Some clones in this sample may be carry-over from other donors' samples. CDR3 residues: CASSSQTRYYGYTF. CDR3 sequence (DNA): TGTGCCAGCAGTTCACAGACACGCTACTATGGCTACACCTTC.